This T cell receptor (beta chain) was recovered during a study of regulatory T cells in long-lasting Graves disease. Overall study context: Antithyroid drugs had been taken under 3 months by newly diagnosed Graves' patients. General study findings and limits: Thyroid tissue went unstudied; only peripheral blood was examined. Those with persistent disease had in common more public clonotypes (around 2,500) than new patients (approximately 920).

The germline CDR1 and CDR2 sequences are MNHEY and SMNVEV (reference sequence). The CDR3 extends over 14 amino acids. The J segment lost 2 bases and the V segment lost 5 bases, leaving 5 bases of the junction unmatched. Specified time point: newly diagnosed GD, antithyroid drugs for less than 3 months. After RNA was extracted from PBMCs, the TCR library was made from it. Concerning this clonotype: The antigen remains undetermined.

In building TCR beta libraries, iRepertoire HTBI primers were used together with Arm-PCR of CDR3 regions. A single record per CDR3 protein comes from TCRdb applying MiXCR to the multiplex PCR reads. The table includes roughly 500,000 distinct CDR3 sequences, approximately 15% detected once. The sample also formed part of further work on T cells in Graves' hyperthyroidism and ophthalmopathy. That study adds: Researchers defined stable Graves' hyperthyroidism as no ophthalmopathy progression within 18 months.

The chain recombines TRBV27 with TRBJ1-2, with 7 positions matching TRBD1. The receptor was isolated from a woman aged 45-65 years with Graves disease. Sequencing was performed on peripheral blood mononuclear cells (PBMCs), taken at new diagnosis, from a patient treated with antithyroid drugs. The CDR3 nucleotides are TGTGCCAGCAGTACGAGACAGGGAAACTATGGCTACACCTTC. This gives the protein CASSTRQGNYGYTF.